This T cell receptor beta chain was profiled in a study of CD8+ T cells in alopecia areata (dated by TCRdb to 2016 to 2018). Broadly, across the study: Skin from C3H/HeJ donors with spontaneous alopecia (about 6-12 months old) was grafted onto female C3H/HeJ recipients that were roughly 7-10 weeks old. Scalp tissue and sorted CD4+ and CD8+ peripheral blood T cells from patchy and totalis/universalis alopecia areata patients and from healthy controls were covered by human TCRbeta sequencing. RNA was obtained with the PAXgene miRNA kit for fixed scalp, the miRNeasy kit for PBMCs, and the RNeasy kit for mouse skin. TCRbeta CDR3 regions were amplified by immunoSEQ multiplex PCR with 35 Vbeta forward and 13 Jbeta reverse primers. To study T cell clonal expansion in alopecia areata, the researchers applied high-throughput TCRbeta sequencing to both the C3H/HeJ mouse model and human patients. Scalp clonality was compared among normal scalp (n=4), patchy alopecia areata scalp (n=8), and alopecia totalis/universalis scalp (n=8). The investigation overall reported the following: Higher clonality and more expanded CD8+ clones were observed in lesional scalp than in normal scalp, particularly in alopecia totalis/universalis, a finding suggestive of antigenic drive. Shared TCR sequences between patients were less evident than in mice, which may be partly attributable to HLA diversity in the patient population. Unlike mouse skin, which is dominated by gammadelta T cells, normal human skin has resident alphabeta T cells that are also sequenced, and this complicates analysis of the scalp TCR repertoire.

From the cysteine up to the phenylalanine, the CDR3 has a length of 13 residues. The 27 bases shown cover part of the CDR3, and their frame starts at base 1. The germline V gene (reference sequence) yields LGHNA for CDR1 and YNLKQL for CDR2. Cells from pooled mouse cutaneous lymph nodes were stained for CD4, CD8alpha, NKG2D, NKG2ACE and other markers and then sorted on a BD Influx. This clone is judged medium-sized (0.01 to 0.1%). Its target antigen remains unknown. In this entry, gene names and germline sequences are mouse ones. The read comes to an end 4 residues before the CDR3 does, leaving the germline J gene to fill in the end. The library was prepared using the immunoSEQ multiplex PCR assay. RNA was extracted from all samples and reverse transcribed into cDNA, which served as template for TCR sequencing. First-strand cDNA was synthesized with SuperScript III using a 2:1 mix of oligo-dT and random hexamers. A synthetic immune receptor repertoire was used to gauge amplification bias, and whatever bias remained was removed computationally. Sequencing of the libraries was done on Illumina HiSeq with 60 bp reads that cover the CDR3, reading from J toward V. For the original study's pipeline: Raw reads were preprocessed to remove errors, and CDR3 was defined by IMGT conventions from the conserved cysteine to phenylalanine. Clonality was calculated as 1 minus Shannon entropy normalized by log2 of the number of productive unique TCRs. Whether scalp clones were CD4 or CD8 was inferred by matching scalp TCRbeta sequences against CD4 and CD8 repertoires sorted from blood. This immuneACCESS table, as held by TCRdb, lists in-frame sequences with V and J called but not all clones. Of the missing ones, under half trace to an unresolved V gene in checked studies; the others have no known cause. The DNA gave D and trimming, while V, J and clone size come from that table. For this sample, about 6,000 clones are listed, none of them singletons. The leading ten clones occupy 30% to 35% of the sample.

This clonotype was sampled from a C3H/HeJ mouse with alopecia areata. The MHC haplotype that this mouse strain carries is H2-k. The chain uses TRBV5 and TRBJ2-5, and 8 junction bases match TRBD2. What was sequenced was CD8+ T cells sorted from a lymph node. The CDR3 in this case is CASSPRDWDTQYF. The sequenced CDR3 bases are TGTGCCAGCAGCCCCCGGGACTGGGAC.